The entry below gives a single T cell receptor (beta chain) sequence along with its context. The target antigen is unknown. This entry is derived from a study of post-analysis software for immune sequencing data. Study summary: Included courses were relapsing-remitting and secondary progressive multiple sclerosis; progressive-relapsing multiple sclerosis was also included. Study findings and constraints: The five TRBV segments detected at higher frequency in patients than in controls included TRBV5-6, TRBV5-1 and TRBV20-1. F-measure co-clustering was strong for batch-matched samples. Controls showed significantly higher normalized Chao1 diversity than did multiple sclerosis patients.

V lost 0 bases and J lost 1, with 19 bases in between. Looked up from germline, CDR1 is SGHRS and CDR2 is YFSETQ. The length of the CDR3 is 18 residues. Built from TCR beta cDNA, the libraries had unique molecular identifiers in them. Yield was about 500,000 cDNA molecules from roughly 0.93 to 9.6 million T cells. TCRdb ran MiXCR on the PCR reads and lists one entry per CDR3 protein. The profile shows hundreds of thousands of distinct CDR3 sequences, 59% of them singletons. The rearrangement links TRBV5-1 to TRBJ1-1; D possibly corresponds to TRBD1 (5 bases). The receptor comes from a girl aged 2-10 years with multiple sclerosis. Sequencing used blood. This CDR3 is CASSLAGTVLLTNTEAFF. In DNA form, the CDR3 reads TGCGCCAGCAGCTTGGCCGGGACCGTCCTCTTGACGAACACTGAAGCTTTCTTT.